This TCR beta chain came from a study of tumor-infiltrating lymphocytes in primary liver carcinoma. Overall study context: There were tumors of stage T1-T3 N0M0, each 4.2 to 10 cm across.

Researchers drew blood RNA from unsorted whole blood and extracted germline DNA as well. Only one count was recorded for this clonotype. What it binds is unknown. Its ends do not fully match the called genes, so a read error is possible. The investigators made TCR beta cDNA from approximately 0.5 ug total RNA, using a constant-region primer. Libraries for TCR beta were built through three nested multiplex PCR rounds, which together made up a slightly modified ARM-PCR procedure. Forward primers for TRBV1-TRBV30 and a C-beta reverse primer served the first two PCR rounds, at about 10 cycles each. TCRdb used MiXCR to reprocess the multiplex PCR reads, holding one entry per CDR3 protein. This table has about 180,000 distinct CDR3 sequences, about 60% appearing once. This CDR3 has 13 amino acids. CDR1 and CDR2 from the germline V gene are SGHAT and FQDESV (reference sequence). Broader study findings: Lesser overlap characterized tumor-adjacent and tumor-blood pairs relative to tumor region pairs.

The sequenced material came from peripheral blood. This TCR derives from a middle-aged man with primary liver carcinoma and hepatitis B virus infection. This sequence joins TRBV11-1 and TRBJ2-5; no reliable D call. The CDR3 DNA reads as TGTGCCTCTACAAAGATAAGCCAAGAGACTCAGCACTTC. As protein: CASTKISQETQHF.